Each of the 27 T cell receptor beta chains below was sequenced from the same sample in a study of blood T cell repertoires in COVID-19. Only in-frame clones appear in the TCRdb table, and some are missing; sequencing was by immunoSEQ multiplex PCR. This sample has roughly 54,000 clones, with 85% to 95% found just once. The sequenced sample consisted of peripheral blood. These receptors were collected from a man over 45 with acute or convalescent COVID-19.

The V and J genes are TRBV18 and TRBJ1-2; 10 nucleotides match TRBD1. V dropped 3 bases and J dropped 13; count of bases not matched to a gene: 11. The CDR3 runs to 14 residues. From germline, CDR1 is KGHSH and CDR2 LQKENI. The CDR3 sequence: CASSPVTGGAGVTF. As DNA, the CDR3 is TGTGCCAGCTCACCGGTGACAGGGGGCGCGGGTGTCACCTTC.

This clone came up a few times. The chain is built from TRBV7-8 and TRBJ1-5; tentatively, D is TRBD1 (5 bases). This CDR3 is 14 amino acids long. Germline lookup yields CDR1 SGHVS and CDR2 FQNEAQ. Trimming took 4 bases from V and 2 from J, leaving 9 bases between them. This CDR3 is CASSSQGRNQPQHF. CDR3 DNA sequence: TGTGCCAGCAGCTCCCAGGGCCGCAATCAGCCCCAGCATTTT. Full variable domain (outside the CDR3, taken from reference TRBV7-8 and TRBJ1-5): GAGVSQSPRYKVAKRGQDVALRCDPISGHVSLFWYQQALGQGPEFLTYFQNEAQLDKSGLPSDRFFAERPEGSVSTLKIQRTQQEDSAVYLCASSSQGRNQPQHFGDGTRLSIL.

The chain employs TRBV12-5 and TRBJ2-3, with a weak D call TRBD2 (5 bases). The CDR3 loop spans 17 amino acids. V was cut by 4 bases and J by 0 bases, with 17 bases left in between. Germline loops: CDR1 LGHNT, CDR2 FRNRAP. Here the CDR3 reads CASGSGVVPTSTDTQYF. For the CDR3, the DNA is TGTGCTAGTGGTTCCGGGGTCGTACCGACTAGCACAGATACGCAGTATTTT.

V usage is TRBV5-1 and J usage is TRBJ2-7, with 12 bases identical to TRBD2. Germline loops: CDR1 SGHRS, CDR2 YFSETQ. The CDR3 contains 18 residues. The trim removed 3 bases at V and 2 bases at J, leaving 12 bases unmatched. The CDR3 spells CASSSNPSGRATAYEQYF. CDR3 sequence (DNA): TGCGCCAGCAGCTCGAATCCTAGCGGGAGGGCCACCGCCTACGAGCAGTACTTC.

J is TRBJ2-2 and V is TRBV5-1; 15 nucleotides line up with TRBD2. This CDR3 spans 19 amino acids. The V and J ends lost 4 bases and 5 bases, in that order; junction bases with no gene match: 12. Germline lookup yields CDR1 SGHRS and CDR2 YFSETQ. The CDR3 region has the DNA TGCGCCAGCAGCCCCGGGACTAGCGGGAGGTACTTTGTTACCGGGGAGCTGTTTTTT. As protein: CASSPGTSGRYFVTGELFF.

This sequence joins TRBV5-1 and TRBJ1-5, with D uncertain. CDR3 size: 15 residues. Trimming left V 0 bases short and J 1 base short, with 8 bases between. The V gene's germline CDR1 is SGHRS and CDR2 YFSETQ. CDR3 DNA sequence: TGCGCCAGCAGCTTGGGGGCCGGCAGCAATCAGCCCCAGCATTTT. Translating it yields CASSLGAGSNQPQHF.

This chain uses TRBV4-3 with TRBJ2-1; D call uncertain. Between the trimmed V and J ends, which lost 1 base and 2 bases, there was a span of 12 bases. The CDR3 has 16 residues. Germline V gene data show CDR1 as LGHNA and CDR2 as YSLEER. In nucleotides, the CDR3 is TGCGCCAGCAGCCAAGTAGTGGAGAATCCCTACAATGAGCAGTTCTTC. This sequence encodes CASSQVVENPYNEQFF.

The chain couples TRBV6-5 to TRBJ2-3; 10 bases agree with TRBD2. This CDR3 region has 15 residues. CDR1 and CDR2 from the germline V gene are MNHEY and SVGAGI. The V gene end was trimmed by 5 bases and the J gene end by 3 bases; junction bases not matched to a gene: 5. CDR3 protein: CASSQLAGKTDTQYF. The CDR3 DNA sequence: TGTGCCAGCAGTCAACTAGCGGGGAAGACAGATACGCAGTATTTT.

The CDR3, as DNA: TGCGCCAGCAATCCGACTAGCGGGAGCTACGAGCAGTACTTC. This codes for CASNPTSGSYEQYF. The V call is TRBV10-2, the J call TRBJ2-7, with 12 bases fitting TRBD2. Germline V CDR1 and CDR2: WSHSY, SAAADI. This CDR3 comprises 14 residues. V shed 7 bases and J 3 bases; nucleotides not matched to a gene: 4.

V and J are TRBV6-1 and TRBJ1-2; D is unresolved. Looked up from germline, CDR1 is MNHNS and CDR2 is SASEGT. This CDR3 is built from 13 residues. V lost 1 base, J lost 13 bases, and 16 bases lay in between. DNA for the CDR3: TGTGCCAGCAGTGAAGTTACGGGTCGGTTTTTCACCTTC. This encodes CASSEVTGRFFTF.

The V gene is TRBV5-8, the J gene TRBJ1-6; D ambiguous. From germline, CDR1 is SGHTS and CDR2 YDEGEE. This CDR3 is 15 amino acids long. Between the trimmed V and J ends, which lost 7 bases and 0 bases, there was a span of 11 bases. As DNA, the CDR3 is TGTGCCAGCTTTGGCGGTGGCTCCTATAATTCACCCCTCCACTTT. Translation gives CASFGGGSYNSPLHF.

The chain carries TRBV7-6 and TRBJ1-1; 8 bases agree with TRBD1. CDR3 size: 13 residues. The J segment lost 10 bases and the V segment lost 3 bases, leaving 7 bases of the junction unmatched. In germline, CDR1 is SGHVS, CDR2 FNYEAQ. The CDR3 protein is CASSFGPRGPAFF. In DNA, the CDR3 is TGTGCCAGCAGCTTTGGTCCCAGGGGGCCAGCTTTCTTT.

This clone was seen a handful of times. The chain is built from TRBV5-6 and TRBJ1-5; 12 bases map to TRBD1. V lost 3 bases and J lost 0; bases outside the gene matches: 7. The CDR3 is made up of 18 amino acids. Germline values: CDR1 SGHDT, CDR2 YYEEEE. Written as DNA, the CDR3 is TGTGCCAGCAGCTGGGGACAGGGGGCCCGAAATAGCAATCAGCCCCAGCATTTT. It is translated as CASSWGQGARNSNQPQHF.

V and J are TRBV28 and TRBJ2-1, with D possibly TRBD1 on 5 matching bases. In germline, CDR1 is MDHEN, CDR2 SYDVKM. The ends were cut back, 7 bases at V and 5 bases at J, with 21 bases in the middle. CDR3 size: 16 residues. The CDR3 region is CASTPNRWGRDNEQFF. For the CDR3, the DNA is TGTGCCAGCACTCCCAATAGGTGGGGCCGAGACAATGAGCAGTTCTTC.

The chain combines TRBV11-2 with TRBJ2-3; D is possibly TRBD2 (5 bases). The CDR3 extends over 16 amino acids. Trimming left V 2 bases short and J 3 bases short, with 15 bases between. Germline CDR1 is SGHAT and CDR2 is FQNNGV. DNA of the CDR3: TGTGCCAGCAGCTTAACCGGGAATGGTGGTACAGATACGCAGTATTTT. Its translation is CASSLTGNGGTDTQYF. Drawing the rest from reference TRBV11-2 and TRBJ2-3, the complete variable domain is EAGVAQSPRYKIIEKRQSVAFWCNPISGHATLYWYQQILGQGPKLLIQFQNNGVVDDSQLPKDRFSAERLKGVDSTLKIQPAKLEDSAVYLCASSLTGNGGTDTQYFGPGTRLTVL.

The chain recombines TRBV3-1 (or the pseudogene TRBV3-2) with TRBJ2-1; the match to TRBD2 covers 10 bases. This CDR3 is built from 17 residues. The V gene end was trimmed by 4 bases and the J gene end by 10 bases; junction bases not matched to a gene: 16. Germline V gene data show CDR1 as LGHDT and CDR2 as YNNKEL (reference sequence). DNA for the CDR3: TGTGCCAGCAGCCTCCGGACGGGAGCGGGAGGGCCGTGGGAGCAGTTCTTC. Its translation: CASSLRTGAGGPWEQFF.

The chain recombines TRBV11-2 with TRBJ2-2; weak D call: TRBD2 (5 bases). V lost 0 bases and J lost 4, with 9 bases in between. The CDR3 is 15 amino acids. Germline V lookup: CDR1 SGHAT, CDR2 FQNNGV. The CDR3 DNA is TGTGCCAGCAGCTTAGATCCCCTAGCCACCGGGGAGCTGTTTTTT. Amino acid sequence: CASSLDPLATGELFF. Supplemented by reference TRBV11-2 and TRBJ2-2, the full variable domain reads EAGVAQSPRYKIIEKRQSVAFWCNPISGHATLYWYQQILGQGPKLLIQFQNNGVVDDSQLPKDRFSAERLKGVDSTLKIQPAKLEDSAVYLCASSLDPLATGELFFGEGSRLTVL.

This rearrangement joins TRBV24-1 to TRBJ2-5; TRBD1 matches 7 bases. Germline V gene lookup returns CDR1 KGHDR and CDR2 SFDVKD. This CDR3 has 13 residues. Germline trimming cut 5 bases from V and 5 bases from J; bases unmatched to any gene: 4. Written as DNA, the CDR3 is TGTGCCACCAGTGGGGACAGTTGGGAGACCCAGTACTTC. Translating it yields CATSGDSWETQYF.

This chain links TRBV2 with TRBJ1-5; 8 bases fit TRBD1. The CDR3 loop spans 15 amino acids. V was clipped by 7 bases and J by 2 bases; unmatched bases: 7. CDR1 is SNHLY and CDR2 is FYNNEI in the germline V gene. CDR3 residues: CASTGGQGGNQPQHF. The DNA for the CDR3 is TGTGCCAGCACGGGAGGACAGGGCGGCAATCAGCCCCAGCATTTT. Using reference TRBV2 and TRBJ1-5 for the parts outside the CDR3, the full variable domain is EPEVTQTPSHQVTQMGQEVILRCVPISNHLYFYWYRQILGQKVEFLVSFYNNEISEKSEIFDDQFSVERPDGSNFTLKIRSTKLEDSAMYFCASTGGQGGNQPQHFGDGTRLSIL.

The chain carries TRBV7-9 and TRBJ2-3; D is undetermined. Between the trimmed V and J ends, which lost 6 bases and 4 bases, there was a span of 11 bases. This CDR3 has 13 residues. Germline lookup yields CDR1 SEHNR and CDR2 FQNEAQ (reference sequence). For the CDR3, the DNA is TGTGCCAGCAGTCCCCGTGGCCCAGATACGCAGTATTTT. This sequence encodes CASSPRGPDTQYF.

The rearrangement joins TRBV24-1 to TRBJ2-5; 7 nucleotides align to TRBD1. The CDR3 consists of 15 residues. The V gene end was trimmed by 4 bases and the J gene end by 0 bases; junction bases not matched to a gene: 4. Germline CDR1 reads KGHDR; CDR2 reads SFDVKD. In DNA form, the CDR3 reads TGTGCCACCAGTGAACCGGACAGGAACCAAGAGACCCAGTACTTC. Protein sequence: CATSEPDRNQETQYF.

The chain joins TRBV19 to TRBJ1-2, with TRBD1 identical over 9 bases. The CDR3 has 17 residues. After removal of 6 bases from V and 2 bases from J, the junction contained 13 bases not matched to a gene. The germline CDR1 and CDR2 sequences are LNHDA and SQIVND (reference sequence). The CDR3 DNA sequence: TGTGCCAGTAGGGATCCGGGACAGGGTGGTTCAAACTATGGCTACACCTTC. Protein: CASRDPGQGGSNYGYTF.

The chain carries TRBV18 and TRBJ2-1; 12 nucleotides align to TRBD2. Germline loops: CDR1 KGHSH, CDR2 LQKENI. This CDR3 region has 17 residues. Unmatched junction bases numbered 11, after V lost 2 bases and J lost 9 bases. The CDR3 spells CASSPVLAGGPSGEQFF. For the CDR3, the DNA is TGTGCCAGCTCACCAGTCCTAGCGGGAGGGCCGTCTGGTGAGCAGTTCTTC. Full variable domain (missing parts from reference TRBV18 and TRBJ2-1): NAGVMQNPRHLVRRRGQEARLRCSPMKGHSHVYWYRQLPEEGLKFMVYLQKENIIDESGMPKERFSAEFPKEGPSILRIQQVVRGDSAAYFCASSPVLAGGPSGEQFFGPGTRLTVL.

This chain joins TRBV5-1 and TRBJ2-3; maybe TRBD2 (6 bases). The length of the CDR3 is 13 residues. CDR1 is SGHRS, CDR2 YFSETQ, per germline. Trimming cost V 0 bases and J 4 bases, with 6 bases left between them. This CDR3 reads CASSLGGADTQYF. The CDR3 DNA reads as TGCGCCAGCAGCTTGGGGGGGGCAGATACGCAGTATTTT.

The gene calls are TRBV2 and TRBJ2-1, with 12 bases lining up with TRBD1. Germline CDR1 is SNHLY and CDR2 is FYNNEI. This CDR3 spans 14 amino acids. The trim removed 5 bases at V and 6 bases at J, leaving 2 bases unmatched. In DNA form, the CDR3 reads TGTGCCAGCAGTTGGGACAGGGGGCTCAATGAGCAGTTCTTC. Amino acids: CASSWDRGLNEQFF.

The rearrangement links TRBV6-5 to TRBJ1-1; TRBD1 matches 7 bases. The ends lost 6 bases at V and 4 bases at J; junction bases unmatched: 11. Germline loops: CDR1 MNHEY, CDR2 SVGAGI. This CDR3 contains 15 residues. The CDR3 loop reads CASSLLPQGGTEAFF. CDR3 sequence (DNA): TGTGCCAGCAGCTTGTTGCCCCAGGGGGGCACTGAAGCTTTCTTT.

This clone came up once. This sequence joins TRBV7-9 and TRBJ1-4; no definite D call. Germline CDR1 SEHNR, CDR2 FQNEAQ (reference sequence). The CDR3 extends over 14 amino acids. V dropped 11 bases and J dropped 4 bases, with 17 bases sitting between them. The CDR3 DNA reads TGTGCCGGCGGTTCGAGGAGCCATAATGAAAAACTGTTTTTT. Amino acids: CAGGSRSHNEKLFF.